What follows describes a single T cell receptor beta chain. Germline V gene sequence: CDR1 MGHRA, CDR2 YSYEKL. This CDR3 comprises 14 residues. V shed 0 bases and J shed 3 bases, with 9 bases lying between them. Repertoires were generated with immunoSEQ multiplex PCR, while TCRdb's copy carries only in-frame clones and drops some. The sample includes under 850,000 clones, approximately 87% of them seen just once. This entry belongs to a study of shared T cell receptors in the human thymus. The same sample was also studied in work on human thymus T cells. That paper adds: Donation was from healthy Finnish infants who were having corrective surgery that addressed congenital heart defects. Resections that were taken during corrective heart surgery supplied the thymus tissue. Blood and thymic repertoires both appeared biased in V and J gene usage.

The receptor was isolated from a boy under three years old with a congenital heart defect. The chain recombines TRBV4-1 with TRBJ2-7, with D possibly matching TRBD2 (6 bases). Sequenced sample: thymocytes. CDR3 DNA: TGCGCCAGCAGCCAAGAGGACGGGGGCTACGAGCAGTACTTC. This gives the protein CASSQEDGGYEQYF.